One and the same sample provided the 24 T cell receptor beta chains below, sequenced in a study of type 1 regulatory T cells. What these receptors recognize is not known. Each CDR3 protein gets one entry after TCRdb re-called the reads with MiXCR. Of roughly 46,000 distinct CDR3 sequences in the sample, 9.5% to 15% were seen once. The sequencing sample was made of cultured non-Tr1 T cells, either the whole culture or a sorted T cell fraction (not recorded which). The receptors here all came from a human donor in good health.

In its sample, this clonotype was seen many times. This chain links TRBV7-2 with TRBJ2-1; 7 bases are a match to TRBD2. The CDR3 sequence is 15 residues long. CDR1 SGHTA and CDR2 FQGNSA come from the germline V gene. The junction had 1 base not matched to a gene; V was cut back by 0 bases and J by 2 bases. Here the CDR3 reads CASSLAGGAYNEQFF. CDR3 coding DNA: TGTGCCAGCAGCTTAGCGGGAGGGGCCTACAATGAGCAGTTCTTC.

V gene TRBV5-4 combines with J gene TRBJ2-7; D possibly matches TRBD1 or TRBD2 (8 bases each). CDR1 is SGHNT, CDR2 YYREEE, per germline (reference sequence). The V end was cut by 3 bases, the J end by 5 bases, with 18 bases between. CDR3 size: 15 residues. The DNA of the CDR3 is TGTGCCAGCAGCTCGGGAGGGACAGGATCCCACGAGCAGTACTTC. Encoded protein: CASSSGGTGSHEQYF. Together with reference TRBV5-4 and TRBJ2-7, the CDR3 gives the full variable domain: ETGVTQSPTHLIKTRGQQVTLRCSSQSGHNTVSWYQQALGQGPQFIFQYYREEENGRGNFPPRFSGLQFPNYSSELNVNALELDDSALYLCASSSGGTGSHEQYFGPGTRLTVT.

The CDR3 coding sequence is TGCGCCAGCCGCCTCGAAGCGGCCTACAATGAGCAGTTCTTC. Residues: CASRLEAAYNEQFF. The rearrangement joins TRBV5-1 to TRBJ2-1, with TRBD2 as a possible D gene (5 bases). The germline V gene encodes CDR1 SGHRS and CDR2 YFSETQ. The CDR3 length is 14 residues. V lost 7 bases and J lost 2, with 13 bases in between.

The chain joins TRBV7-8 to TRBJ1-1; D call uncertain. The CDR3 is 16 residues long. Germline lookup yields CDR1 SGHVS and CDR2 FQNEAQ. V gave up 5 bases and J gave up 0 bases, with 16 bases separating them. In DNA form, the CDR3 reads TGTGCCAGCAGCACCCATGGACGGACCATGAACACTGAAGCTTTCTTT. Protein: CASSTHGRTMNTEAFF.

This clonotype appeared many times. The CDR3 DNA follows: TGTGCCAGCAGCCAAGATTGGGCTAGCGGGAGGCCGGGAAAAGAGACCCAGTACTTC. Protein sequence: CASSQDWASGRPGKETQYF. J is TRBJ2-5 and V is TRBV4-2; TRBD2 matches 11 bases. V gave up 0 bases and J gave up 3 bases; unmatched junction bases: 12. CDR3 length: 19 residues. Per the germline V gene, CDR1 is LGHNA and CDR2 is YNFKEQ.

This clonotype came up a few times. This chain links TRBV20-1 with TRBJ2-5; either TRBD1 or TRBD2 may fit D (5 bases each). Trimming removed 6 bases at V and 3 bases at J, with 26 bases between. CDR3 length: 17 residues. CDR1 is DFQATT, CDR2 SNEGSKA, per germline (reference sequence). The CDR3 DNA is TGCAGTGCCTATAACATTGTGGGGACCCTAGGGGAAGAGACCCAGTACTTC. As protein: CSAYNIVGTLGEETQYF.

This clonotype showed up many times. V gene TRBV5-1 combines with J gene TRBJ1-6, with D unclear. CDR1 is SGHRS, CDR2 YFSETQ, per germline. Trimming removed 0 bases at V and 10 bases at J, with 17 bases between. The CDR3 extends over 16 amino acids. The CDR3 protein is CASSLGAHGDGSPLHF. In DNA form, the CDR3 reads TGCGCCAGCAGCTTGGGGGCCCACGGGGATGGGTCACCCCTCCACTTT.

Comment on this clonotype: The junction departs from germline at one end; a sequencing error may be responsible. The CDR3 nucleotides are TGCGCCAGCAGCCCTCCTCAGGCTGGGGGCAGCACAGATACGCAGTATTTC. This gives the protein CASSPPQAGGSTDTQYF. This chain uses TRBV5-1 with TRBJ2-3; D might be TRBD1 (6 bases). This CDR3 spans 17 amino acids. Germline-derived CDR1 and CDR2 are SGHRS and YFSETQ.

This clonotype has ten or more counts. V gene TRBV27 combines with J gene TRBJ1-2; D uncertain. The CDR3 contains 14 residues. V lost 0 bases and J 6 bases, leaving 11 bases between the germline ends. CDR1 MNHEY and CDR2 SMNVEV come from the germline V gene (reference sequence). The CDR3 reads CASSLSVEAHGYTF. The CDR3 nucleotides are TGTGCCAGCAGTTTATCGGTAGAAGCCCATGGCTACACCTTC.

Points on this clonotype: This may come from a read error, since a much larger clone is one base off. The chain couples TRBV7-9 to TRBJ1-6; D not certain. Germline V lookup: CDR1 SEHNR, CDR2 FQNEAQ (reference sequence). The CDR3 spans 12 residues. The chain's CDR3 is CASSSNNSPHHF. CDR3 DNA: TGTGCCAGCAGCTCCAATAATTCACCCCACCACTTT.

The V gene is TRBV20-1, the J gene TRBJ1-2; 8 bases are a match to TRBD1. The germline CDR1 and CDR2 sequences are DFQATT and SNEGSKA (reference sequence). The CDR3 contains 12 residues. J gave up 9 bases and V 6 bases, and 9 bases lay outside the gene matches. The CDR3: CSARTGSRRYTF. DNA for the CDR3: TGCAGTGCCAGGACAGGGAGTAGGCGCTACACCTTC.

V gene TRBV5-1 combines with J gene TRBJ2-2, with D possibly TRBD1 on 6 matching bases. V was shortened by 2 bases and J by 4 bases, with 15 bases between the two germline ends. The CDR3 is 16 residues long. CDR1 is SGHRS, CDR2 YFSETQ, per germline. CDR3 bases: TGCGCCAGCAGCTTTCAGGGGCCCGCTTCCACCGGGGAGCTGTTTTTT. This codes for CASSFQGPASTGELFF. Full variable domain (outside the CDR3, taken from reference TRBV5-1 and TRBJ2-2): KAGVTQTPRYLIKTRGQQVTLSCSPISGHRSVSWYQQTPGQGLQFLFEYFSETQRNKGNFPGRFSGRQFSNSRSEMNVSTLELGDSALYLCASSFQGPASTGELFFGEGSRLTVL.

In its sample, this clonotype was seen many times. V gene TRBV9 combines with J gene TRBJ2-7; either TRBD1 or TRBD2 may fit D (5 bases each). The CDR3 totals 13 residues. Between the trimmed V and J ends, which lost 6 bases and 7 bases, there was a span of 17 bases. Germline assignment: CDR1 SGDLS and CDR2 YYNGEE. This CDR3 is CASTRDLTGEQYF. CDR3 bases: TGTGCCAGCACCAGGGACCTCACGGGGGAGCAGTACTTC.

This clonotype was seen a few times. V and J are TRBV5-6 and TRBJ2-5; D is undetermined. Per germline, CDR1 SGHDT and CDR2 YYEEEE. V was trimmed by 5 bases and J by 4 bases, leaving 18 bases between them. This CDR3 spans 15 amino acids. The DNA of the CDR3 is TGTGCCAGCAGTTATCAAAGAGCGAGAGGAGAGACCCAGTACTTC. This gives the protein CASSYQRARGETQYF.

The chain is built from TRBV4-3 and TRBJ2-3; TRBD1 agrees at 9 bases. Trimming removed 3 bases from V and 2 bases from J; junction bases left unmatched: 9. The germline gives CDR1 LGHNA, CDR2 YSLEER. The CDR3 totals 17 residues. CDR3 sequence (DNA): TGCGCCAGCAGCCAGGACAGGGGTGAACCCTACACAGATACGCAGTATTTT. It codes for CASSQDRGEPYTDTQYF.

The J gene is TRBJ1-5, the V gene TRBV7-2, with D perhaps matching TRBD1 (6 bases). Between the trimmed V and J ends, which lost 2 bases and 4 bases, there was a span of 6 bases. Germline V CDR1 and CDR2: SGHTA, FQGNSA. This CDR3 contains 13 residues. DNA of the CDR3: TGTGCCAGCAGCTTAAGGGGGAATCAGCCCCAGCATTTT. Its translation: CASSLRGNQPQHF.

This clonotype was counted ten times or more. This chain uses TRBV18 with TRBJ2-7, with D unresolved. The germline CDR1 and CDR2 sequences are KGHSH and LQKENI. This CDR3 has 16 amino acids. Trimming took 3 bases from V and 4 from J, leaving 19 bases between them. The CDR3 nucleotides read TGTGCCAGCTCACCTCCGAAGGCGGCCACCGGGTACGAGCAGTACTTC. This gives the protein CASSPPKAATGYEQYF.

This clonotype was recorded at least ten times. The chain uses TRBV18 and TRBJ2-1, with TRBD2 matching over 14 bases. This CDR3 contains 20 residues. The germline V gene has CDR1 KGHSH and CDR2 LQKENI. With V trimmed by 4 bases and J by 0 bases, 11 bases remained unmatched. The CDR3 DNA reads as TGTGCCAGCTCACTCAGACAGGGACTAGCGGGAGTCTCCTCCTACAATGAGCAGTTCTTC. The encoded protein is CASSLRQGLAGVSSYNEQFF.

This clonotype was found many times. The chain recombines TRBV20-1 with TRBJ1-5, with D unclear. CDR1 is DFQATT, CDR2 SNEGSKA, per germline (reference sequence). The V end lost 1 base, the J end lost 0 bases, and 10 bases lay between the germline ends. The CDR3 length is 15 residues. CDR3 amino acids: CSARVGGNSNQPQHF. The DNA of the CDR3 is TGCAGTGCTAGAGTAGGCGGAAATAGCAATCAGCCCCAGCATTTT.

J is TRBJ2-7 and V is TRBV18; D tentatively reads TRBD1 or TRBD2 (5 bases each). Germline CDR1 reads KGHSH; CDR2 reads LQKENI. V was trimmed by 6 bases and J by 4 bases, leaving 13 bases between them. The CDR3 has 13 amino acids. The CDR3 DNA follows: TGTGCCAGCTCTCAGACGAGGGGTTACGAGCAGTACTTC. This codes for CASSQTRGYEQYF.

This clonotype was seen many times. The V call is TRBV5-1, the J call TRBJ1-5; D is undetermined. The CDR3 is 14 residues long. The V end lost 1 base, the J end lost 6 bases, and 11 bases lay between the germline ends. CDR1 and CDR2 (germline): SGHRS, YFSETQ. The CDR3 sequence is CASSLSGGGQPQHF. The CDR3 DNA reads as TGCGCCAGCAGCTTGTCAGGAGGCGGTCAGCCCCAGCATTTT.

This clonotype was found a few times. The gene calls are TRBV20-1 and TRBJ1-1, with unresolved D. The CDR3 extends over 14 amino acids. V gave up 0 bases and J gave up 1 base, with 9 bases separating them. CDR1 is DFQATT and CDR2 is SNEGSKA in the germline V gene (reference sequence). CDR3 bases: TGCAGTGCTAGAGATAGGAACGGGAACACTGAAGCTTTCTTT. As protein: CSARDRNGNTEAFF.

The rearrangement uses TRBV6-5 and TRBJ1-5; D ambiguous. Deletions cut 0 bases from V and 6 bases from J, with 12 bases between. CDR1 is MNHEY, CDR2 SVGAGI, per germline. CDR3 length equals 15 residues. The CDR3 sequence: CASSYSRRSGQPQHF. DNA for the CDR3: TGTGCCAGCAGTTACTCGAGGAGGAGCGGTCAGCCCCAGCATTTT.

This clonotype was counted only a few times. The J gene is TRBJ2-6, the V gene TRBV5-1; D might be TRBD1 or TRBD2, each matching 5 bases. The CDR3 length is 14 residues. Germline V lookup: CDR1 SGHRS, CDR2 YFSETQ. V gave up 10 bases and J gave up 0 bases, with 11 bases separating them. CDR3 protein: CASMGTSGANVLTF. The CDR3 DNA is TGCGCCTCCATGGGGACCTCTGGGGCCAACGTCCTGACTTTC.